This T cell receptor (beta chain) was captured by sequencing in a study of cytomegalovirus exposure and HLA in healthy donors. Background on the study: Unique TCRs from HLA-typed donors, 85 million to 100 million of them, were held in an early data release.

Study results and caveats: In a later analysis, a missense DCLRE1C variant was linked to TCR beta V- and J-gene trimming. A later analysis revealed that TCR association rates differed between HLA loci, peaking at DRB1 and bottoming out at HLA-C.

PCR used 60 Vbeta primers and 13 Jbeta primers. Method: immunoSEQ multiplex PCR; TCRdb's copy keeps in-frame clones and lacks some. Among 100,000 to 150,000 clones listed, approximately 75% were seen once. Regarding this clone: Its target is not known.

V was pared by 4 bases and J by 4 bases, with 18 bases between. The CDR3 has 16 amino acids. Germline V lookup: CDR1 MGHRA, CDR2 YSYEKL. This TCR derives from a man aged 30-40 years in good health and CMV-seronegative. Material: PBMCs. The chain employs TRBV4-1 and TRBJ2-3, with a tentative D call TRBD2 (7 bases). CDR3 DNA: TGCGCCAGCAGCCGAGAGGTGGGGGGGGGCCCAGATACGCAGTATTTT. Translating it yields CASSREVGGGPDTQYF.